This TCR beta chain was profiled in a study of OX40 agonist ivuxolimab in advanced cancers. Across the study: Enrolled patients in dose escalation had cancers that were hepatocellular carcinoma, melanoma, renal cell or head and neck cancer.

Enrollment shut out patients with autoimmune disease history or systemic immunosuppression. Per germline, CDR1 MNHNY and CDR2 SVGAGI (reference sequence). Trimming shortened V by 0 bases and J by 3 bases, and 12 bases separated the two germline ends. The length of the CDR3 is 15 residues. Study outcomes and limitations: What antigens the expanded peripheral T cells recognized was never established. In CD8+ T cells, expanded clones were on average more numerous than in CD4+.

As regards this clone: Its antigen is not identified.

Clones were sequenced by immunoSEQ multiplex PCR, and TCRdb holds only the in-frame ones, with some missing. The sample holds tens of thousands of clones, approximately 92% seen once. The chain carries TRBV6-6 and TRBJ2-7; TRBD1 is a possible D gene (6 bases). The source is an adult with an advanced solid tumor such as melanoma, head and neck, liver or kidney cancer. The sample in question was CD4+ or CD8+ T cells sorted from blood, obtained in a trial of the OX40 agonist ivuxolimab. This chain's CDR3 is CASSYSTRGLYEQYF. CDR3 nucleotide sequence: TGTGCCAGCAGTTACTCGACCAGGGGCCTCTACGAGCAGTACTTC.